These T cell receptor beta chains were read from a single sample in a study of cytomegalovirus exposure and HLA in healthy donors. Libraries were prepared by immunoSEQ multiplex PCR; TCRdb keeps only in-frame clonotypes and omits some of them. This sample has tens of thousands of clones, with around 82% found just once. Specimen: PBMCs. The receptor set was obtained from a woman between 18 and 30 years old in good health and CMV-seropositive. The CDR3 runs from the conserved cysteine through the conserved F or W. The D gene is left open where the match is weak. Where a row states a size, it is once, few, many or the class of an expanded clone; other rows omit it.

d_gene | j_gene | v_gene | abundance | len | CDR3nt | CDR3aa
TRBD2 | TRBJ2-5 | TRBV4-2 | NA | 16 | TGTGCCAGCAGCCAAGAGGTCGGGGGGTTTCAAGAGACCCAGTACTTC | CASSQEVGGFQETQYF
TRBD2 | TRBJ2-3 | TRBV4-2 | NA | 17 | TGTGCCAGCAGCCAAGAACTAGCGGGAGGTCAGACAGATACGCAGTATTTT | CASSQELAGGQTDTQYF
NA | TRBJ1-1 | TRBV30 | NA | 18 | TGTGCCTGGAAAAAAACCCCGGGGTTTGGTGTTACGAACACTGAAGCTTTCTTT | CAWKKTPGFGVTNTEAFF
NA | TRBJ2-7 | TRBV9 | NA | 14 | TGTGCCAGCAGCAGTGGACAGCCGTTCTACGAGCAGTACTTC | CASSSGQPFYEQYF
NA | TRBJ1-3 | TRBV29-1 | NA | 12 | TGCAGCGTTCGGGACATTTCAAACACCATATATTTT | CSVRDISNTIYF
NA | TRBJ1-1 | TRBV7-2 | NA | 13 | TGTGCCAGCATCCTCCGGGTCGGAGTCGAAGCTTTCTTT | CASILRVGVEAFF
TRBD2 | TRBJ2-7 | TRBV10-3 | NA | 14 | TGTGCCATCCAACGGGGCGGGAGACCCTACGAGCAGTACTTC | CAIQRGGRPYEQYF
NA | TRBJ2-6 | TRBV27 | NA | 16 | TGTGCCACAAAGGGGGGGATCTGGTCTGGGGCCAACGTCCTGACTTTC | CATKGGIWSGANVLTF
NA | TRBJ2-1 | TRBV6-1 | NA | 15 | TGTGCCAGCAGTGAGGAGGGGTCGGCGGGCAATGAGCAGTTCTTC | CASSEEGSAGNEQFF
NA | TRBJ2-7 | TRBV9 | few | 16 | TGTGCCAGCAGCGAGACCACAGGGTTCGGTTTCTACGAGCAGTACTTC | CASSETTGFGFYEQYF
TRBD2 | TRBJ2-3 | TRBV7-3 | NA | 17 | TGTGCCAGCAGCTTAACCCCGGGGGGGCGCGGCACAGATACGCAGTATTTT | CASSLTPGGRGTDTQYF
TRBD2 | TRBJ2-7 | TRBV6-1 | few | 15 | TGTGCCCATTCCCTCGGGACTAGCGGGAGTTACGAGCAGTACTTC | CAHSLGTSGSYEQYF
NA | TRBJ1-1 | TRBV2 | NA | 14 | TGTGCCAGCAACGAACAGGGAGCCCGGACTGAAGCTTTCTTT | CASNEQGARTEAFF
TRBD1 | TRBJ2-1 | TRBV30 | NA | 14 | TGTGCCTGGAGTAAGGGACAGCCCTTGGATGAGCAGTTCTTC | CAWSKGQPLDEQFF
NA | TRBJ1-3 | TRBV29-1 | NA | 12 | TGCAGCTCGCTTCTAGACGGAAACACCATATATTTT | CSSLLDGNTIYF
NA | TRBJ1-4 | TRBV7-8 | NA | 17 | TGTGCCAGCAGCCCAAGGGGGGGGGAACAAACTAATGAAAAACTGTTTTTT | CASSPRGGEQTNEKLFF
TRBD1 | TRBJ2-3 | TRBV7-8 | NA | 15 | TGTGCCAGCAGCCCAAGGACAGGGAAAGCAGATACGCAGTATTTT | CASSPRTGKADTQYF
TRBD1 | TRBJ1-5 | TRBV19 | NA | 14 | TGTGCCAGTAGTCGACAGGGGAATGATCAGCCCCAGCATTTT | CASSRQGNDQPQHF
NA | TRBJ2-3 | TRBV2 | NA | 11 | TGTGCCAGCATTATCGGGGATACGCAGTATTTT | CASIIGDTQYF
TRBD1 | TRBJ2-3 | TRBV7-2 | once | 16 | TGTGCCAGCAGCCGTGGATGGACAGGGGAGACAGATACGCAGTATTTT | CASSRGWTGETDTQYF
NA | TRBJ2-2 | TRBV28 | NA | 17 | TGTGCCAGCAGTTTCATGGTACTACAGGGTGACACCGGGGAGCTGTTTTTT | CASSFMVLQGDTGELFF
NA | TRBJ2-3 | TRBV7-9 | NA | 13 | TGTGCCAGCAGCTTACCCTCGACAGATACGCAGTATTTT | CASSLPSTDTQYF
NA | TRBJ1-2 | TRBV4-3 | few | 15 | TGCGCCAGCAGCCAAGACCCGGTCCGGAACTATGGCTACACCTTC | CASSQDPVRNYGYTF
TRBD1 | TRBJ2-7 | TRBV5-4 | NA | 15 | TGTGCCAGCAGCCTGGGGCGGGACAGGGGGCAGGAGCAGTACTTC | CASSLGRDRGQEQYF
NA | TRBJ2-7 | TRBV19 | NA | 13 | TGTGCCAGTAGTGCAGGGGCCTCCTACGAGCAGTACTTC | CASSAGASYEQYF
TRBD2 | TRBJ2-1 | TRBV18 | NA | 16 | TGTGCCAGCTCACCGACTCTAGCGGGAGGGTACAATGAGCAGTTCTTC | CASSPTLAGGYNEQFF
NA | TRBJ2-1 | TRBV21-1 | few | 19 | TGTGCCAGCAGCCCCTACACGGGGACTAGCGGGAGGGCCATGAATGAGCAGTTCTTC | CASSPYTGTSGRAMNEQFF
NA | TRBJ1-1 | TRBV10-1 | NA | 16 | TGCGCCGCACCCCTCCGCGGCAGGGGATCCGGAACTGAAGCTTTCTTT | CAAPLRGRGSGTEAFF
NA | TRBJ2-3 | TRBV29-1 | few | 13 | TGCAGCGTCGCCCGACAGATGCATGGTACGCAGTATTTT | CSVARQMHGTQYF
TRBD1 | TRBJ1-2 | TRBV27 | NA | 13 | TGTGCCAGCACCAACCAGGGGGGCTATGGCTACACCTTC | CASTNQGGYGYTF
TRBD1 | TRBJ1-5 | TRBV5-5 | once | 15 | TGTGCCAGCAGCTTCCGGGACAGGGGCAATCAGCCCCAGCATTTT | CASSFRDRGNQPQHF
NA | TRBJ2-7 | TRBV28 | NA | 14 | TGTGCCAGCATTCCCAGGGGCGGTTCCTACGAGCAGTACTTC | CASIPRGGSYEQYF
TRBD2 | TRBJ2-3 | TRBV5-8 | NA | 16 | TGTGCCAGCAGCTTGGGGACTAGCGGGAGTATGGATACGCAGTATTTT | CASSLGTSGSMDTQYF
NA | TRBJ1-1 | TRBV29-1 | NA | 13 | TGCAGCACGTTAGGGGGGGGAAGGACTGAAGCTTTCTTT | CSTLGGGRTEAFF
NA | TRBJ1-6 | TRBV7-8 | NA | 17 | TGTGCCAGCAGCTTAGTCGGTGGCGGGTTGGGTAATTCACCCCTCCACTTT | CASSLVGGGLGNSPLHF
TRBD2 | TRBJ2-5 | TRBV10-3 | NA | 15 | TGTGCCATCAGGAGCGGGACTAGCGGTCAAGAGACCCAGTACTTC | CAIRSGTSGQETQYF
TRBD2 | TRBJ2-1 | TRBV6-4 | once | 15 | TGTGCCAGCAGTGATACAGCGGGAGGGTCAAATGAGCAGTTCTTC | CASSDTAGGSNEQFF
TRBD1 | TRBJ1-4 | TRBV9 | NA | 15 | TGTGCCAGCAGCCCACGGACAGGGGTTCAGGAAAAACTGTTTTTT | CASSPRTGVQEKLFF
NA | TRBJ1-3 | TRBV5-1 | NA | 15 | TGCGCCAGCAGCTTGCTTCAGGGTTCCGGAAACACCATATATTTT | CASSLLQGSGNTIYF
NA | TRBJ1-3 | TRBV2 | NA | 17 | TGTGCCAGCAGGGCCCCGGGCACAGGCAGCTCTGGAAACACCATATATTTT | CASRAPGTGSSGNTIYF
NA | TRBJ2-3 | TRBV19 | NA | 16 | TGTGCCAGTACCCCTAGTGGGACTCGAAGGGTGGATACGCAGTATTTT | CASTPSGTRRVDTQYF
NA | TRBJ2-3 | TRBV6-5 | NA | 14 | TGTGCCAGCAGTTACAGTTTCGCGGCAGATACGCAGTATTTT | CASSYSFAADTQYF
TRBD1 | TRBJ1-1 | TRBV6-5 | once | 13 | TGTGCCAGCAGTAGGGGGACAGGCGCTGAAGCTTTCTTT | CASSRGTGAEAFF
TRBD1 | TRBJ2-7 | TRBV28 | NA | 15 | TGTGCCAGCAGTGGAGTTTGGACAGGGGGCAGGAAGCAGTACTTC | CASSGVWTGGRKQYF
NA | TRBJ2-1 | TRBV28 | NA | 13 | TGTGCCAGCAGTTTAATCGTCAGGAATGAGCAGTTCTTC | CASSLIVRNEQFF
NA | TRBJ2-2 | TRBV18 | NA | 14 | TGTGCCAGCTCACCTAGACAGAACACCGGGGAGCTGTTTTTT | CASSPRQNTGELFF
TRBD1 | TRBJ2-7 | TRBV5-1 | NA | 15 | TGCGCCAGCAGTTCGGGACAGGGGACTTCCTACGAGCAGTACTTC | CASSSGQGTSYEQYF
NA | TRBJ2-7 | TRBV2 | NA | 13 | TGTGCCAGCAAAATGGACAGCCAAAAAGAGCAGTACTTC | CASKMDSQKEQYF
NA | TRBJ2-5 | TRBV6-4 | NA | 16 | TGTGCCACCAGGGGGGGAGGGGCTGACTCCCAAGAGACCCAGTACTTC | CATRGGGADSQETQYF
NA | TRBJ2-3 | TRBV10-2 | NA | 14 | TGCGCCAACCAGGAGGTGTGGGCTAGTGGTACGCAGTATTTT | CANQEVWASGTQYF
NA | TRBJ1-1 | TRBV29-1 | NA | 12 | TGCAGCGTTGTTCGCGGGTCTTCTGAAGCTTTCTTT | CSVVRGSSEAFF
TRBD1 | TRBJ2-7 | TRBV30 | NA | 15 | TGTGCCTGGAGTAGAGGGACAGGCCCCTGGCGTGAGCAGTACTTC | CAWSRGTGPWREQYF
TRBD1 | TRBJ1-6 | TRBV5-1 | NA | 14 | TGCGCCAGCAGCTTGGGGACAGGGAATTCACCCCTCCACTTT | CASSLGTGNSPLHF
NA | TRBJ2-5 | TRBV30 | NA | 16 | TGTGCCTGGACTGTACCCCCGCTGTGGGGCGCTGAGACCCAGTACTTC | CAWTVPPLWGAETQYF
NA | TRBJ1-2 | TRBV27 | NA | 14 | TGTGCCAGCAGTTCCCGGGACAAAAACTATGGCTACACCTTC | CASSSRDKNYGYTF